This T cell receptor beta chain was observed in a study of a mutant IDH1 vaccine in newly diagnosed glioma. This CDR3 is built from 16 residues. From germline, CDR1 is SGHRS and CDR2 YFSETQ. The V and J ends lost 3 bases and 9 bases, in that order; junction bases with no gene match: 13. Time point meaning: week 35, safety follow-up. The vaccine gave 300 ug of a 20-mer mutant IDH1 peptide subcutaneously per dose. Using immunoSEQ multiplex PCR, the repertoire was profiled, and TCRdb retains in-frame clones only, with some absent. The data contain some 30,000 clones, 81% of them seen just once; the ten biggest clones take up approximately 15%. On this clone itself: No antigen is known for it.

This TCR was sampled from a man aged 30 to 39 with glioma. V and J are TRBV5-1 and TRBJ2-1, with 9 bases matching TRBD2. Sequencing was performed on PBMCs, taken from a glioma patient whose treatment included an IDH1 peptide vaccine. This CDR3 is CASSYGGIAGDGEQFF. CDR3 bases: TGCGCCAGCAGCTACGGAGGAATAGCGGGAGACGGTGAGCAGTTCTTC.